Below are 21 T cell receptor beta chains sequenced from a single sample in a study of blood T cell repertoires in COVID-19. Clones were read by immunoSEQ multiplex PCR, and TCRdb kept only the in-frame ones, dropping some. The data hold 250,000 to 350,000 clones, with 88% observed a single time. Source material: peripheral blood. The receptors were gathered from a woman under 40 with COVID-19, enrolled during active disease.

The rearrangement uses TRBV6-5 and TRBJ2-7; 8 bases agree with TRBD1. The germline CDR1 and CDR2 sequences are MNHEY and SVGAGI. V trimming: 6 bases; J trimming: 2 bases; junction bases outside the gene matches: 6. CDR3 size: 14 residues. CDR3 residues: CASSRVTGAYEQYF. CDR3 bases: TGTGCCAGCAGCCGAGTGACAGGGGCCTACGAGCAGTACTTC.

CDR3 coding DNA: TGTGCCAGCAGTACGGGACTAGCGTTTGAGCAGTTCTTC. Its protein is CASSTGLAFEQFF. The chain has TRBV3-1 (or the pseudogene TRBV3-2) and TRBJ2-1, with TRBD2 matching over 10 bases. Germline V gene lookup returns CDR1 LGHDT and CDR2 YNNKEL (reference sequence). CDR3 length: 13 amino acids. The trim removed 6 bases at V and 9 bases at J, leaving 5 bases unmatched.

The V and J genes are TRBV4-3 and TRBJ2-1, with 11 bases lining up with TRBD2. Trimming removed 0 bases from V and 4 bases from J; junction bases left unmatched: 11. Germline loops: CDR1 LGHNA, CDR2 YSLEER. CDR3 length: 19 residues. The CDR3 here is CASSQDHPIAGGRYNEQFF. CDR3 sequence (DNA): TGCGCCAGCAGCCAAGATCATCCTATAGCGGGAGGGCGGTACAATGAGCAGTTCTTC.

This rearrangement joins TRBV11-2 to TRBJ2-7; D might be TRBD2 (6 bases). This CDR3 is built from 15 residues. Trimming removed 7 bases at V and 4 bases at J, with 20 bases between. Germline-derived CDR1 and CDR2 are SGHAT and FQNNGV. CDR3 amino acids: CASKSLLRERYEQYF. In DNA, the CDR3 is TGTGCCAGCAAATCCTTACTCCGGGAGCGGTACGAGCAGTACTTC.

The chain joins TRBV18 to TRBJ2-1; D not certain. V lost 6 bases, J lost 8 bases, and 8 bases lay in between. The CDR3 has 11 residues. Germline V CDR1 and CDR2: KGHSH, LQKENI. CDR3 sequence reads: CASSSSDEQFF. The CDR3, as DNA: TGTGCCAGCTCGTCCAGTGATGAGCAGTTCTTC.

The genes are TRBV7-9 and TRBJ2-7; the match to TRBD2 covers 7 bases. V was pared by 5 bases and J by 4 bases, with 8 bases of the junction left unmatched. In germline, CDR1 is SEHNR, CDR2 FQNEAQ (reference sequence). The CDR3 length is 14 residues. Here the CDR3 reads CASSPREVDYEQYF. The CDR3, as DNA: TGTGCCAGCAGCCCACGGGAGGTTGATTACGAGCAGTACTTC.

V gene TRBV5-1 combines with J gene TRBJ1-1, with D hard to call. There are 12 residues in the CDR3. The germline gives CDR1 SGHRS, CDR2 YFSETQ. Trimming cost V 4 bases and J 1 base, with 5 bases left between them. The CDR3 is CASSRQNTEAFF. Here the CDR3 DNA reads TGCGCCAGCAGCCGACAGAACACTGAAGCTTTCTTT.

This clone showed up just once. The chain combines TRBV5-5 with TRBJ2-3, with a possible D match to TRBD1 (6 bases). Trimming cost V 7 bases and J 0 bases, with 18 bases left between them. The CDR3 spans 16 residues. Germline V gives CDR1 SGHKS, CDR2 YYEKEE (reference sequence). The CDR3 reads CASSLQGSGSTDTQYF. The DNA for the CDR3 is TGTGCCAGCTCACTGCAGGGGTCGGGAAGCACAGATACGCAGTATTTT. The full variable domain, rest sourced from reference TRBV5-5 and TRBJ2-3, is DAGVTQSPTHLIKTRGQQVTLRCSPISGHKSVSWYQQVLGQGPQFIFQYYEKEERGRGNFPDRFSARQFPNYSSELNVNALLLGDSALYLCASSLQGSGSTDTQYFGPGTRLTVL.

The chain's CDR3 is CASRFTSGGIDEQFF. CDR3 nucleotides: TGTGCCAGCAGATTTACCTCAGGGGGCATCGATGAGCAGTTCTTC. The J gene is TRBJ2-1, the V gene TRBV6-5; 8 nucleotides align to TRBD1. Germline V gene lookup returns CDR1 MNHEY and CDR2 SVGAGI. Trimming cost V 6 bases and J 8 bases; bases outside gene matches: 12. This CDR3 contains 15 residues.

This clone was observed at least ten times. The rearrangement links TRBV5-4 to TRBJ2-2; tentatively, D is TRBD2 (5 bases). V shed 1 base and J shed 7 bases, with 11 bases lying between them. The CDR3 totals 14 residues. CDR1 and CDR2 (germline): SGHNT, YYREEE (reference sequence). CDR3 in DNA: TGTGCCAGCAGCTTGATGGGGAGTGGCGGGGAGCTGTTTTTT. It translates to CASSLMGSGGELFF.

This clone was counted only a few times. The chain carries TRBV5-6 and TRBJ1-6; a weak D match, TRBD1 (5 bases). The germline V gene encodes CDR1 SGHDT and CDR2 YYEEEE. The CDR3 runs to 13 residues. Trimming removed 7 bases at V and 7 bases at J, with 12 bases between. The CDR3 protein is CASHQGLNSPLHF. The CDR3 nucleotides are TGTGCCAGCCATCAGGGTCTGAATTCACCCCTCCACTTT.

This clone has more than one count but fewer than ten. The V gene is TRBV7-2, the J gene TRBJ2-3; 8 nucleotides match TRBD2. V trimming: 1 base; J trimming: 3 bases; junction bases outside the gene matches: 6. Germline lookup yields CDR1 SGHTA and CDR2 FQGNSA. This CDR3 contains 16 residues. In DNA, the CDR3 is TGTGCCAGCAGCTTAGTCCCAGCGGGAGCAACAGATACGCAGTATTTT. It encodes CASSLVPAGATDTQYF.

J is TRBJ1-5 and V is TRBV4-1, with D perhaps TRBD1 (6 bases). Trimming shortened V by 4 bases and J by 6 bases, and 13 bases separated the two germline ends. The CDR3 has 14 residues. The germline gives CDR1 MGHRA, CDR2 YSYEKL. The CDR3 loop reads CASSREGDGQPQHF. Written as DNA, the CDR3 is TGCGCCAGCAGCCGCGAGGGGGACGGTCAGCCCCAGCATTTT.

The chain is built from TRBV5-1 and TRBJ1-6, with a tentative D call TRBD1 (6 bases). The CDR3 totals 14 residues. Germline assignment: CDR1 SGHRS and CDR2 YFSETQ. V lost 5 bases to trimming and J lost 6 bases, with 12 bases between them. The CDR3, as DNA: TGCGCCAGCAGGACCGGGACAAGTAATTCACCCCTCCACTTT. This translates into CASRTGTSNSPLHF. Together with reference TRBV5-1 and TRBJ1-6, the CDR3 gives the full variable domain: KAGVTQTPRYLIKTRGQQVTLSCSPISGHRSVSWYQQTPGQGLQFLFEYFSETQRNKGNFPGRFSGRQFSNSRSEMNVSTLELGDSALYLCASRTGTSNSPLHFGNGTRLTVT.

The V gene is TRBV6-4, the J gene TRBJ2-5, with 7 bases fitting TRBD1. Trimming at V came to 9 bases and at J to 5 bases, leaving 6 bases not matched to a gene. Germline V gene sequence: CDR1 MRHNA, CDR2 SNTAGT. CDR3 length equals 12 residues. For the CDR3, the DNA is TGTGCCAGATTAGACAGGGTCGAGACCCAGTACTTC. Protein: CARLDRVETQYF.

The genes are TRBV7-2 and TRBJ1-2; tentatively, D is TRBD1 (6 bases). The CDR3 is 15 amino acids. Looked up from germline, CDR1 is SGHTA and CDR2 is FQGNSA. V lost 4 bases, J lost 7 bases, and 19 bases lay in between. For the CDR3, the DNA is TGTGCCAGCAGCTACGGATCTGGCAGGGGCTTTGGCTACACCTTC. This sequence encodes CASSYGSGRGFGYTF.

The gene calls are TRBV28 and TRBJ2-5, with 11 bases matching TRBD2. The CDR3 loop spans 17 amino acids. Trimming took 7 bases from V and 2 from J; bases not matched to a gene: 12. The V gene's germline CDR1 is MDHEN and CDR2 SYDVKM. The CDR3 coding sequence is TGTGCCAGCAAGTTTATCCATCTAGCGGGAGGACAAGAGACCCAGTACTTC. Encoded protein: CASKFIHLAGGQETQYF.

The V and J genes are TRBV7-3 and TRBJ1-2, with no clear D. Deletions cut 11 bases from V and 1 base from J, with 8 bases between. There are 11 residues in the CDR3. Germline V gene lookup returns CDR1 SGHTA and CDR2 FQGTGA. The CDR3 DNA is TGTGCCTCCTCCCTTAACTATGGCTACACCTTC. Translated: CASSLNYGYTF.

The V and J genes are TRBV7-8 and TRBJ2-3; 12 bases align to TRBD2. This CDR3 region has 16 residues. CDR1 and CDR2 from the germline V gene are SGHVS and FQNEAQ. J gave up 4 bases and V 5 bases, and 7 bases lay outside the gene matches. CDR3 loop: CASSRPSGRAPDTQYF. CDR3 sequence (DNA): TGTGCCAGCAGCCGTCCTAGCGGGAGGGCCCCAGATACGCAGTATTTT.

The chain couples TRBV30 to TRBJ1-5, with 8 positions matching TRBD1. The junction had 2 bases not matched to a gene; V was cut back by 5 bases and J by 2 bases. In germline, CDR1 is GTSNPN, CDR2 SVGIG (reference sequence). This CDR3 has 13 residues. This CDR3 is CAWGGQGNQPQHF. In nucleotides, the CDR3 is TGTGCCTGGGGGGGACAGGGCAATCAGCCCCAGCATTTT.

V is TRBV11-2 and J is TRBJ2-7; 8 bases map to TRBD1. The CDR3 has 13 residues. V lost 5 bases and J lost 8; bases outside the gene matches: 8. Looked up from germline, CDR1 is SGHAT and CDR2 is FQNNGV. The CDR3, as DNA: TGTGCCAGCAGCCCTGGAACAGGGGGTCAGCAGTACTTC. It codes for CASSPGTGGQQYF.